This TCR beta chain was sequenced for a study of tumour-infiltrating T cells in Burkitt lymphoma. Study in general: Productive clonality predicted overall and progression-free survival.

Method: immunoSEQ multiplex PCR; TCRdb's copy keeps in-frame clones and lacks some. This sample has some 5,900 clones; approximately 16% occur once, and the top ten carry roughly an eighth. This CDR3 region has 15 residues. Germline loops: CDR1 MGHRA, CDR2 YSYEKL. Trimming stripped 2 bases from V and 1 base from J, with 12 bases between. The chain combines TRBV4-1 with TRBJ2-7; D is perhaps TRBD2 (5 bases). The source of this sequence is a human donor with diffuse large B-cell lymphoma. Sequencing was performed on tumor tissue. DNA of the CDR3: TGCGCCAGCAGCCAACCTACCGGACTGTCCTACGAGCAGTACTTC. Translated: CASSQPTGLSYEQYF.